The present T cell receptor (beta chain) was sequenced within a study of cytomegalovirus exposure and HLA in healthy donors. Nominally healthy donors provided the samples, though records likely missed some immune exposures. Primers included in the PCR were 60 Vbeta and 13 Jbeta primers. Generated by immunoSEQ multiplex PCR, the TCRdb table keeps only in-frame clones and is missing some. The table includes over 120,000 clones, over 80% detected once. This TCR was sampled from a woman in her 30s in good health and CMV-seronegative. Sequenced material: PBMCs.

CDR3 bases: TGCAGCGTTGGACAGGGTGGGGAGCAGTACTTC. This gives the protein CSVGQGGEQYF. The chain joins TRBV29-1 to TRBJ2-7; 7 bases map to TRBD1. The CDR3 length is 11 residues. Trimming removed 4 bases from V and 7 bases from J; junction bases left unmatched: 4. Germline CDR1 and CDR2: SQVTM and ANQGSEA.